The 32 T cell receptor beta chains listed next were all sequenced from one sample in a study of CD8+CD57+ T cells in acquired aplastic anemia. TCR beta VDJ and CDR3 were profiled, and genomic DNA was the template. From the reads, TCRdb called clonotypes with MiXCR, one entry per CDR3 protein. The table has approximately 470,000 distinct CDR3 sequences, approximately 33% seen once; the top ten hold less than 1%. Patients selected for sequencing had displayed CD8+CD57+ cell expansion by flow cytometry. Source material: sorted CD4+, CD8+, or CD8+CD57+ T cells (not recorded which) from PBMCs. These receptors came from a human donor with aplastic anemia.

Comment on this clonotype: It may be a read error: a sequence one base away is much more abundant. This rearrangement joins TRBV9 to TRBJ2-5; no clear D gene. The V gene's germline CDR1 is SGDLS and CDR2 YYNGEE. The CDR3 spans 13 residues. Trimming removed 1 base at V and 4 bases at J, with 8 bases between. CDR3 nucleotide sequence: TGTGCCAGCAGCGTATTAGTAACAGAGACCCAGTACTTC. Protein: CASSVLVTETQYF.

This chain uses TRBV15 with TRBJ1-6; 9 bases agree with TRBD1. Germline trimming cut 3 bases from V and 10 bases from J; bases unmatched to any gene: 4. The CDR3 spans 14 residues. The germline V gene has CDR1 LNHNV and CDR2 YYDKDF (reference sequence). The CDR3 DNA reads TGTGCCACCAGCAGTGGGACAGGGCGGTCACCCCTCCACTTT. Translating it yields CATSSGTGRSPLHF.

This sequence joins TRBV9 and TRBJ1-1, with 8 bases aligning to TRBD1. Per the germline V gene, CDR1 is SGDLS and CDR2 is YYNGEE. The length of the CDR3 is 17 residues. V lost 4 bases, J lost 0 bases, and 11 bases stayed unmatched. CDR3 DNA: TGTGCCAGCAGCCCCGGGACAGGTCGAGGAGTGAACACTGAAGCTTTCTTT. This gives the protein CASSPGTGRGVNTEAFF.

This clonotype was counted at least ten times. The rearrangement uses TRBV5-1 and TRBJ1-2, with unresolved D. The CDR3 is made up of 13 amino acids. The V end was cut by 0 bases, the J end by 5 bases, with 8 bases between. Per germline, CDR1 SGHRS and CDR2 YFSETQ. The CDR3 coding sequence is TGCGCCAGCAGCTTGGAAGCGAGGTATGGCTACACCTTC. Protein sequence: CASSLEARYGYTF.

This clonotype was picked up many times. The chain employs TRBV7-2 and TRBJ2-7, with 8 bases fitting TRBD1. The germline V gene has CDR1 SGHTA and CDR2 FQGNSA. CDR3 length: 14 residues. The V segment lost 3 bases and the J segment 1 base; nucleotides outside the gene matches: 2. DNA of the CDR3: TGTGCCAGCAGCTTCGGACAGGGATCCTACGAGCAGTACTTC. It encodes CASSFGQGSYEQYF.

A single count supports this clonotype. This chain connects TRBV27 to TRBJ2-7, with D perhaps TRBD1 (5 bases). V was shortened by 3 bases and J by 2 bases, with 11 bases between the two germline ends. This CDR3 has 14 amino acids. Germline CDR1 and CDR2: MNHEY and SMNVEV (reference sequence). Written as DNA, the CDR3 is TGTGCCAGCAGTTTTTCAGGGTCCCCCTACGAGCAGTACTTC. It specifies CASSFSGSPYEQYF.

In this sample, this clonotype turned up many times. The V call is TRBV19, the J call TRBJ1-1; D remains unclear. Germline CDR1 LNHDA, CDR2 SQIVND (reference sequence). Trimming cost V 3 bases and J 4 bases, with 9 bases left between them. This CDR3 has 13 amino acids. DNA of the CDR3: TGTGCCAGTAGTATTGATGTGGGCACTGAAGCTTTCTTT. It yields the protein CASSIDVGTEAFF.

Worth noting for this clonotype: The germline gene is not matched at one end of the junction; a read error may be the cause. The chain employs TRBV2 and TRBJ2-7; D is uncertain. Germline CDR1 is SNHLY and CDR2 is FYNNEI. The CDR3 contains 13 residues. The CDR3 reads CASSRYLNYGQYF. The CDR3 bases are TGTGCCAGCAGTAGGTACTTAAACTACGGGCAGTACTTC.

This clonotype has ten or more counts. The chain employs TRBV19 and TRBJ2-1; 9 nucleotides agree with TRBD1. Germline V CDR1 and CDR2: LNHDA, SQIVND (reference sequence). This CDR3 has 14 residues. V shed 5 bases and J 6 bases; nucleotides not matched to a gene: 5. DNA for the CDR3: TGTGCCAGTAGTTTGACAGGGGGAGGCAATGAGCAGTTCTTC. This encodes CASSLTGGGNEQFF.

J is TRBJ1-2 and V is TRBV5-5, with TRBD1 matching over 8 bases. V trimming: 4 bases; J trimming: 0 bases; junction bases outside the gene matches: 5. Germline V gives CDR1 SGHKS, CDR2 YYEKEE (reference sequence). The CDR3 has 15 amino acids. This chain's CDR3 is CASSRRGPSNYGYTF. The CDR3 coding sequence is TGTGCCAGCAGCCGCAGGGGGCCCTCTAACTATGGCTACACCTTC. Together with reference TRBV5-5 and TRBJ1-2, the CDR3 gives the full variable domain: DAGVTQSPTHLIKTRGQQVTLRCSPISGHKSVSWYQQVLGQGPQFIFQYYEKEERGRGNFPDRFSARQFPNYSSELNVNALLLGDSALYLCASSRRGPSNYGYTFGSGTRLTVV.

This sequence joins TRBV2 and TRBJ2-7, with 7 positions matching TRBD1. The CDR3 loop spans 15 amino acids. Per germline, CDR1 SNHLY and CDR2 FYNNEI. The V segment lost 4 bases and the J segment 0 bases; nucleotides outside the gene matches: 6. The CDR3 DNA reads TGTGCCAGCAGTGCCACAGGGGTTGGCTCCTACGAGCAGTACTTC. Translating it yields CASSATGVGSYEQYF.

This clonotype was seen a handful of times. J is TRBJ2-5 and V is TRBV3-1, with 9 bases fitting TRBD1. Germline V gene data show CDR1 as LGHDT and CDR2 as YNNKEL (reference sequence). V lost 0 bases and J lost 7; bases outside the gene matches: 6. This CDR3 comprises 15 residues. CDR3 nucleotide sequence: TGTGCCAGCAGCCAAGAATCACAGGGACAGGGGACCCAGTACTTC. Translation gives CASSQESQGQGTQYF.

This chain links TRBV9 with TRBJ2-7, with 8 bases identical to TRBD2. The CDR3 is 15 amino acids. V shed 4 bases, J shed 6 bases, and the junction held 12 bases outside the gene matches. The germline V gene has CDR1 SGDLS and CDR2 YYNGEE. The CDR3 DNA reads TGTGCCAGCAGCTCCTTAGCGGGACGGTCGGCCGAGCAGTACTTC. This gives the protein CASSSLAGRSAEQYF.

This clonotype was recorded at least ten times. This rearrangement joins TRBV5-5 to TRBJ1-5, with 7 bases that match TRBD1. The CDR3 covers 14 residues. Germline trimming cut 5 bases from V and 5 bases from J; bases unmatched to any gene: 7. Germline V gives CDR1 SGHKS, CDR2 YYEKEE (reference sequence). The CDR3 nucleotides are TGTGCCAGCAGTTACCTTGGACAGGATCAGCCCCAGCATTTT. Translating gives CASSYLGQDQPQHF.

This clonotype was counted a few times. The gene calls are TRBV2 and TRBJ2-7; weak D call: TRBD2 (5 bases). Trimming stripped 6 bases from V and 6 bases from J, with 15 bases between. The germline gives CDR1 SNHLY, CDR2 FYNNEI. The CDR3 contains 13 residues. This CDR3 is CASRPSSSGEQYF. In DNA, the CDR3 is TGTGCCAGCAGGCCGTCTAGCAGCGGCGAGCAGTACTTC.

This clonotype was recorded a few times. This chain joins TRBV14 and TRBJ2-1; D not certain. V dropped 1 base and J dropped 6 bases, with 7 bases sitting between them. Germline V lookup: CDR1 SGHDN, CDR2 FVKESK. The CDR3 contains 13 residues. CDR3 in DNA: TGTGCCAGCAGCCAAGCAGGCACCAATGAGCAGTTCTTC. Its translation is CASSQAGTNEQFF.

The chain has TRBV7-8 and TRBJ2-1, with no clear D. The V gene's germline CDR1 is SGHVS and CDR2 FQNEAQ. This CDR3 is 15 amino acids long. Trimming removed 4 bases at V and 6 bases at J, with 16 bases between. The CDR3 protein is CASSSFPPNLNEQFF. As DNA, the CDR3 is TGTGCCAGCAGCTCATTCCCCCCGAACCTCAATGAGCAGTTCTTC.

The V gene is TRBV20-1, the J gene TRBJ2-7, with D unresolved. This CDR3 is 12 amino acids long. Trimming cost V 5 bases and J 2 bases, with 10 bases left between them. Germline loops: CDR1 DFQATT, CDR2 SNEGSKA (reference sequence). The CDR3 coding sequence is TGCAGTGCTTCCGACCAGACCTACGAGCAGTACTTC. It encodes CSASDQTYEQYF.

This chain uses TRBV10-1 with TRBJ2-7; no firm D call. The germline gives CDR1 WNHNN, CDR2 SYGVQD (reference sequence). With 6 bases removed from V and 3 bases from J, the gap between germline ends came to 21 bases. The length of the CDR3 is 16 residues. The CDR3 region is CASSQGTSLTNYEQYF. Written as DNA, the CDR3 is TGCGCCAGCAGCCAAGGCACCTCACTCACTAACTACGAGCAGTACTTC.

This clonotype was seen only a few times. The missing conserved phenylalanine or tryptophan at the end of this CDR3 makes a read error likely. The chain has TRBV11-2 and TRBJ2-7; tentative D call: TRBD2 (6 bases). The V end lost 4 bases, the J end lost 0 bases, and 13 bases lay between the germline ends. The CDR3 has 15 amino acids. Germline-derived CDR1 and CDR2 are SGHAT and FQNNGV. This chain's CDR3 is CASSSIRGTSYEQYL. In nucleotides, the CDR3 is TGTGCCAGCAGCTCCATACGGGGGACCTCCTACGAGCAGTACCTC.

This clonotype was counted at least ten times. V and J are TRBV29-1 and TRBJ1-3; D perhaps matches TRBD1 (5 bases). The CDR3 is made up of 13 amino acids. Trimming removed 7 bases from V and 5 bases from J, with 15 bases in between. CDR1 SQVTM and CDR2 ANQGSEA come from the germline V gene. The DNA of the CDR3 is TGCAGCGGAGACGCAGGGCAAAGAAACACCATATATTTT. Residues: CSGDAGQRNTIYF.

CDR3 sequence (DNA): TGTGCCAGTAGTACGCCTGTCGCAGATACGCAGTATTTT. This gives the protein CASSTPVADTQYF. This chain links TRBV19 with TRBJ2-3; D gene ambiguous. Germline assignment: CDR1 LNHDA and CDR2 SQIVND (reference sequence). The CDR3 has 13 amino acids. V lost 4 bases and J 4 bases, leaving 9 bases between the germline ends.

This clonotype was observed a few times. The chain combines TRBV11-2 with TRBJ2-7; tentative D call: TRBD2 (6 bases). The V gene lost 5 bases and the J gene lost 0 bases, with 17 bases spanning the gap. Germline V gives CDR1 SGHAT, CDR2 FQNNGV. CDR3 length equals 16 residues. The CDR3: CASSPTSGGYSYEQYF. The CDR3 DNA reads as TGTGCCAGCAGCCCCACATCCGGAGGGTACTCCTACGAGCAGTACTTC.

A few counts support this clonotype. The chain links TRBV7-2 to TRBJ2-7; the D call may be TRBD1 or TRBD2 (6 bases each). Germline lookup yields CDR1 SGHTA and CDR2 FQGNSA. There are 14 residues in the CDR3. Trimming shortened V by 10 bases and J by 2 bases, and 18 bases separated the two germline ends. As DNA, the CDR3 is TGTGCCACCGGGGGCCGGAGCGGAGCCTACGAGCAGTACTTC. Translation gives CATGGRSGAYEQYF. The whole variable domain, filled in from reference TRBV7-2 and TRBJ2-7, reads GAGVSQSPSNKVTEKGKDVELRCDPISGHTALYWYRQSLGQGLEFLIYFQGNSAPDKSGLPSDRFSAERTGGSVSTLTIQRTQQEDSAVYLCATGGRSGAYEQYFGPGTRLTVT.

This clonotype was counted ten times or more. In DNA, the CDR3 is TGTGCCACCAGTGCTCTGGGGAAAGATACGCAGTATTTT. Its translation is CATSALGKDTQYF. J is TRBJ2-3 and V is TRBV24-1, with D uncertain. V was cut by 5 bases and J by 5 bases, with 10 bases left in between. This CDR3 is built from 13 residues. The V gene's germline CDR1 is KGHDR and CDR2 SFDVKD.

This clonotype came up many times. The chain has TRBV12-3 or TRBV12-4 and TRBJ2-7; D unclear. V was pared by 3 bases and J by 0 bases, with 3 bases between. This CDR3 region has 12 residues. DNA for the CDR3: TGTGCCAGCAGTTTCGGCTCCTACGAGCAGTACTTC. Protein sequence: CASSFGSYEQYF.

The chain couples TRBV25-1 to TRBJ1-2; no clear D gene. The CDR3 loop spans 14 amino acids. Germline V gives CDR1 MGHDK, CDR2 SYGVNS. The V end was cut by 8 bases, the J end by 7 bases, with 20 bases between. CDR3 coding DNA: TGTGCCAGCGTGATTTGGACGGGGTATGGTGGCTACACCTTC. This encodes CASVIWTGYGGYTF.

The V and J genes are TRBV2 and TRBJ1-6; D may be TRBD1 (5 bases). V was trimmed by 7 bases and J by 7 bases, leaving 20 bases between them. The germline gives CDR1 SNHLY, CDR2 FYNNEI. This CDR3 contains 16 residues. DNA of the CDR3: TGTGCCAGCAAAAGCCTTATCAGGGCGCTAAATTCACCCCTCCACTTT. It codes for CASKSLIRALNSPLHF.

As regards this clonotype: A much larger clone is a single base away; this may be a read error. This likely comes from a read error, as the CDR3 has no conserved phenylalanine or tryptophan at its end. The chain combines TRBV11-2 with TRBJ1-5, with TRBD1 matching 8 bases. This CDR3 contains 14 residues. V lost 6 bases and J lost 2; bases outside the gene matches: 3. CDR1 is SGHAT, CDR2 FQNNGV, per germline. CDR3 region: CASRRQGRNQPQHL. Here the CDR3 DNA reads TGTGCCAGCAGGCGACAGGGGCGCAATCAGCCCCAGCATCTT.

The CDR3 loop reads CASSTGGAGNQPQHF. The CDR3 DNA reads TGTGCCAGCAGTACGGGGGGGGCGGGCAATCAGCCCCAGCATTTT. The chain has TRBV6-1 and TRBJ1-5; possibly TRBD1 for D (6 bases). Per the germline V gene, CDR1 is MNHNS and CDR2 is SASEGT. There are 15 residues in the CDR3. V lost 5 bases, J lost 2 bases, and 13 bases lay in between.

This clonotype appeared many times. The chain joins TRBV9 to TRBJ2-2; 7 bases align to TRBD1. Germline lookup yields CDR1 SGDLS and CDR2 YYNGEE. This CDR3 has 15 residues. V was clipped by 2 bases and J by 2 bases; unmatched bases: 3. Written as DNA, the CDR3 is TGTGCCAGCAGCGTCCGACAGGGAAACACCGGGGAGCTGTTTTTT. Its translation is CASSVRQGNTGELFF.

The chain's CDR3 is CSTGNSGNTIYF. Written as DNA, the CDR3 is TGCAGTACAGGGAACTCTGGAAACACCATATATTTT. This chain uses TRBV20-1 with TRBJ1-3; maybe TRBD1 (6 bases). Trimming left V 8 bases short and J 0 bases short, with 8 bases between. The CDR3 covers 12 residues. The germline CDR1 and CDR2 sequences are DFQATT and SNEGSKA (reference sequence).